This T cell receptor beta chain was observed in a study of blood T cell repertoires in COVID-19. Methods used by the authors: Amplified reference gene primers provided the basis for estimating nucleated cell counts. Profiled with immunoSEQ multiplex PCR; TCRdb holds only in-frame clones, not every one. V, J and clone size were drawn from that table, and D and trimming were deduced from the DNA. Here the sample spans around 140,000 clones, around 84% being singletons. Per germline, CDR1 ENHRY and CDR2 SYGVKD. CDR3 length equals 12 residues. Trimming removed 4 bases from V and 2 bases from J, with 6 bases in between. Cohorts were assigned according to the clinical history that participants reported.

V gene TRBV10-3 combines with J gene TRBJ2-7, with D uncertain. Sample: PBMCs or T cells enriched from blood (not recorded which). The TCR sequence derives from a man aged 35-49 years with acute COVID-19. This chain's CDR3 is CAISAGPYEQYF. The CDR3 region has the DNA TGTGCCATCAGTGCAGGTCCCTACGAGCAGTACTTC.